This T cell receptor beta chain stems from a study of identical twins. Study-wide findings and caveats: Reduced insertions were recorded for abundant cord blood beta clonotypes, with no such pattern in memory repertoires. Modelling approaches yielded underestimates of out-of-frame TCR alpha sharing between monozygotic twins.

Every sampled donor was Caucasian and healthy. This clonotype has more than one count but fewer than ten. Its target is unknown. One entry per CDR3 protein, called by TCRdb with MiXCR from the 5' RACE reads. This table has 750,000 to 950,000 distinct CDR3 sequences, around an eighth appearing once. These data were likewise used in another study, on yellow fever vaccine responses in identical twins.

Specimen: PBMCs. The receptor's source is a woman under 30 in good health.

CDR3 DNA: TGTGCCAGCAGCCCCCTCGACAGGTCCGGTTCACCCCTCCACTTT. Translated: CASSPLDRSGSPLHF. V gene TRBV9 combines with J gene TRBJ1-6, with D possibly TRBD1 on 6 matching bases. V dropped 4 bases and J dropped 9 bases, with 17 bases sitting between them. Germline V gives CDR1 SGDLS, CDR2 YYNGEE. The CDR3 is 15 amino acids.